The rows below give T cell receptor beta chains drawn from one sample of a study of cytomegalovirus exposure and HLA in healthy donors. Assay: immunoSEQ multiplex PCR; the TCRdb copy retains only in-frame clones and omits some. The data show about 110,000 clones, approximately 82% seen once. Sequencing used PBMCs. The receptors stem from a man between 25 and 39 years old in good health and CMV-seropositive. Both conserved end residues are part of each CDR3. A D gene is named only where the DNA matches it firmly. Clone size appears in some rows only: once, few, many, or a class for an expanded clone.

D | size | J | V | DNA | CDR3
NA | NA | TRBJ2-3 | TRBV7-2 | TGTGCCAGCAGCTTAGCGCTAGGCAGCACAGATACGCAGTATTTT | CASSLALGSTDTQYF
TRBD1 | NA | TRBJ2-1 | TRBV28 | TGTGCCACCCAAGGTCCGGGACAGGGGTACAATGAGCAGTTCTTC | CATQGPGQGYNEQFF
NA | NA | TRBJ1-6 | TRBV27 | TGTGCCAGCAGTCCCAACCCCCAGGGCGGCTCACCCCTCCACTTT | CASSPNPQGGSPLHF
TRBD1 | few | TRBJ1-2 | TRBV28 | TGTGCCAGCCTCTCTGGGGACAGCCGGTACTATGGCTACACCTTC | CASLSGDSRYYGYTF
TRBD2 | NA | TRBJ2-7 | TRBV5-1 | TGCGCCAGCAACTCCGTGCATCATAGCGGGGGCCGCAAAGGGTACGAGCAGTACTTC | CASNSVHHSGGRKGYEQYF
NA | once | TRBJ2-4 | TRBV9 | TGTGCCAGCAGCACATCACCCAAAGATTCTGCAGGCAAAAACATTCAGTACTTC | CASSTSPKDSAGKNIQYF
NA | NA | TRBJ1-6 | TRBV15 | TGTGCCACCAGCAGAGAAGGGGGGGGTGTGCCCTATAATTCACCCCTCCACTTT | CATSREGGGVPYNSPLHF
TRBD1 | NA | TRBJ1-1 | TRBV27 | TGTGCCAGCAGTCCGTATCAACAGGGGATGAACACTGAAGCTTTCTTT | CASSPYQQGMNTEAFF
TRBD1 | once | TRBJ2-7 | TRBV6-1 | TGTGCCAGCAGTGCCGACAGGGCCGAGCAGTACTTC | CASSADRAEQYF
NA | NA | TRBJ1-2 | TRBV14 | TGTGCCAGCAGCCCGGGGAGCGGCTACACCTTC | CASSPGSGYTF
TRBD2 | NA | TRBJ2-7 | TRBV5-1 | TGCGCCAGCAGCTTGGTGGGGGGGGGATCCTACGAGCAGTACTTC | CASSLVGGGSYEQYF
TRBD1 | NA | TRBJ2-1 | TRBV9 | TGTGCCAGCAGCGCCCCAGGGGGCGATGAGCAGTTCTTC | CASSAPGGDEQFF
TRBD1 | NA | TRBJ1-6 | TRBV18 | TGTGCCAGCTCACCATCCCGGACAGGGGATTCACCCCTCCACTTT | CASSPSRTGDSPLHF
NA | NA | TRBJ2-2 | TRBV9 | TGTGCCAGCAGCCCCCGGACAGCGAACACCGGGGAGCTGTTTTTT | CASSPRTANTGELFF
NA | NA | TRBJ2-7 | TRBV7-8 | TGTGCCAGCAGCTTAGCGCGGACCGGAGGCTACGAGCAGTACTTC | CASSLARTGGYEQYF
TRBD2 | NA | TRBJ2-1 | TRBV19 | TGTGCCAGTAGTATCTTGACCTCTAGCGGGGGGAGCTCCTACAATGAGCAGTTCTTC | CASSILTSSGGSSYNEQFF
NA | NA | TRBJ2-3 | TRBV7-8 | TGTGCCAGCAGCTTAGGACGGGAAGATACGCAGTATTTT | CASSLGREDTQYF
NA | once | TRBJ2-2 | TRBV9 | TGTGCCAGCAGCGTTTTGGCCGGACAGACGAACACCGGGGAGCTGTTTTTT | CASSVLAGQTNTGELFF
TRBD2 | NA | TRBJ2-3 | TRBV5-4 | TGTGCCAGCAGCTTGGGCGGGGGGGCTACCACAGATACGCAGTATTTT | CASSLGGGATTDTQYF
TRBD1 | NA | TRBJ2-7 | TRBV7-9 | TGTGCCAGCAACCGGGACAGGGGACCCTACGAGCAGTACTTC | CASNRDRGPYEQYF
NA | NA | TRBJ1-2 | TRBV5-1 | TGCGCCAGCAGAACCGGGACTGTCACTAACTATGGCTACACCTTC | CASRTGTVTNYGYTF
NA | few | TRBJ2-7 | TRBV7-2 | TGTGCCAGCAGCTTATTGCCAGACTACGAGCAGTACTTC | CASSLLPDYEQYF
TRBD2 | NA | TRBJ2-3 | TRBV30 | TGTGCCTGGACTAGCGGGGTAGCAGATACGCAGTATTTT | CAWTSGVADTQYF
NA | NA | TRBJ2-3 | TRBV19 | TGTGCTAGTAGTGGGGGACACACAGATACGCAGTATTTT | CASSGGHTDTQYF
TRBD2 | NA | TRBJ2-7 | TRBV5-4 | TGTGCCAGCAGCCAAGATCCGGGAGGGGGGTCCTACGAGCAGTACTTC | CASSQDPGGGSYEQYF
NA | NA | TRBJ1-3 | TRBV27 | TGTGCCAGCAGTTTGGGGGGAAGCGGAAACACCATATATTTT | CASSLGGSGNTIYF
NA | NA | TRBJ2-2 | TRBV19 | TGTGCCAGTAGACGTGGGGGGACTCCGAACACCGGGGAGCTGTTTTTT | CASRRGGTPNTGELFF
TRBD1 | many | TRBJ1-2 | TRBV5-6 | TGTGCCAGCACCCCAAGGGGACAGGTCTATGGCTACACCTTC | CASTPRGQVYGYTF
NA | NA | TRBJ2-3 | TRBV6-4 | TGTGCCAGCAGTGACGGTGGCGGAACCACAGATACGCAGTATTTT | CASSDGGGTTDTQYF
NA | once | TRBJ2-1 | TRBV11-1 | TGTGCCAGCAGCCGCGGACAGCTCTCCTACAATGAGCAGTTCTTC | CASSRGQLSYNEQFF
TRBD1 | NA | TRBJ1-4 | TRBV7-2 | TGTGCCAGCAGCTTATACGGGACAGGGGGCGGTGGGGATGAAAAACTGTTTTTT | CASSLYGTGGGGDEKLFF
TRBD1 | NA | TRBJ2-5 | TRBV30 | TGTGCCTGGAGTGTAGGTTGGGGACAGGAAGAGACCCAGTACTTC | CAWSVGWGQEETQYF
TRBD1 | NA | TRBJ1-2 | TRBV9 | TGTGCCAGCAACCCCGGGACAGGGTTGGGCTACACCTTC | CASNPGTGLGYTF
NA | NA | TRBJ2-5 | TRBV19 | TGTGCCAGTAGTATAGGGCGGAACTGGAATCAAGAGACCCAGTACTTC | CASSIGRNWNQETQYF
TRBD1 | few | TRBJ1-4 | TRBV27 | TGTGCCAGCAGGCCCCGGGACAGGTCTCCAGCTAATGAAAAACTGTTTTTT | CASRPRDRSPANEKLFF
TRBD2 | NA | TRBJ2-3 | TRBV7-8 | TGTGCCAGCAGCTTAGACGGACTAGCGAGTACAGATACGCAGTATTTT | CASSLDGLASTDTQYF
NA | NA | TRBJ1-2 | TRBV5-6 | TGTGCCAGCAGCCCCCCCCGACAGGATGGCTACACCTTC | CASSPPRQDGYTF
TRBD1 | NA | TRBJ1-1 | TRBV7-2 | TGTGCCAGCAGCACCAGGGGGAGCACTGAAGCTTTCTTT | CASSTRGSTEAFF
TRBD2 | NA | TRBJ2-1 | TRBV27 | TGTGCCAGCAGTTCCAGACTAGCGGGGGTAGTTAATGAGCAGTTCTTC | CASSSRLAGVVNEQFF
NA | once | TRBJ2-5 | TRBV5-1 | TGCGCCAGCAGCTTGGATGGTGGTGTAGAAGAGACCCAGTACTTC | CASSLDGGVEETQYF
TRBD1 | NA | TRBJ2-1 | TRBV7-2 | TGTGCCAGCAGCTTATCAGGGGGCAATGAGCAGTTCTTC | CASSLSGGNEQFF
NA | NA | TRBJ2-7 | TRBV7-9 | TGTGCCAGCAGCTTAGGCCTAATCTACGAGCAGTACTTC | CASSLGLIYEQYF
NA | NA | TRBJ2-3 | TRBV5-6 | TGTGCCAGCAGCTTGGTTCAGGCCGATACGCAGTATTTT | CASSLVQADTQYF
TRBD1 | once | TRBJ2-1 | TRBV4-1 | TGCGCCAGCAGCCCTGAGTGGAGGACAGGGGGGCGCGATGAGCAGTTCTTC | CASSPEWRTGGRDEQFF
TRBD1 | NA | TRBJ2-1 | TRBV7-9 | TGTGCCAGCAGCCAGTACAGGGGGCCGGCCTACAATGAGCAGTTCTTC | CASSQYRGPAYNEQFF
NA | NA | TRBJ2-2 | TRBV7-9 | TGTGCCAGCACCCTAACCTCCAGGGAGCTGTTTTTT | CASTLTSRELFF
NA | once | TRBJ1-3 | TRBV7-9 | TGTTCCAGCAGCTCAGGGGCCGGCTCTGGAAACACCATATATTTT | CSSSSGAGSGNTIYF